Below are 17 T cell receptor beta chains sequenced from a single sample in a study of T cells after yellow fever vaccination. TCRdb itself ran the 5' RACE reads through MiXCR, one entry per CDR3 protein. The sample lists 400,000 to 450,000 distinct CDR3 sequences; approximately 19% were seen once. The input for sequencing was PBMCs, taken before the yellow fever booster vaccination. These TCRs come from a young man who received the YFV17D yellow fever vaccine.

This clonotype was counted between two and nine times. The gene calls are TRBV20-1 and TRBJ1-1; D call uncertain. CDR1 and CDR2 (germline): DFQATT, SNEGSKA (reference sequence). The CDR3 extends over 12 amino acids. The V end lost 5 bases, the J end lost 11 bases, and 18 bases lay between the germline ends. CDR3 residues: CSASQAGRAAFF. The DNA for the CDR3 is TGCAGTGCTTCCCAAGCGGGTCGAGCCGCTTTCTTT.

This clonotype was found a few times. The chain employs TRBV5-1 and TRBJ2-6, with D unclear. The V and J ends lost 2 bases and 5 bases respectively, with 5 bases between them. The CDR3 is made up of 13 amino acids. Looked up from germline, CDR1 is SGHRS and CDR2 is YFSETQ. The CDR3 loop reads CASSFRWANVLTF. In DNA, the CDR3 is TGCGCCAGCAGCTTTCGATGGGCCAACGTCCTGACTTTC.

This clonotype has just a few counts. The chain combines TRBV28 with TRBJ1-2; 7 positions match TRBD1. The J segment lost 0 bases and the V segment lost 5 bases, leaving 6 bases of the junction unmatched. The CDR3 is made up of 15 amino acids. From germline, CDR1 is MDHEN and CDR2 SYDVKM. The CDR3 region is CASSVPGQPNYGYTF. DNA for the CDR3: TGTGCCAGCAGTGTACCGGGACAGCCTAACTATGGCTACACCTTC.

This clonotype was detected a few times. V and J are TRBV6-4 and TRBJ1-2; unclear D gene. The CDR3 runs to 14 residues. Trimming pared 5 bases from V and 1 base from J, leaving 11 bases between. Per the germline V gene, CDR1 is MRHNA and CDR2 is SNTAGT. The chain's CDR3 is CASSLLRDNYGYTF. In nucleotides, the CDR3 is TGTGCCAGCAGTTTACTCCGGGATAACTATGGCTACACCTTC.

The chain has TRBV6-5 and TRBJ2-3, with 10 nucleotides matching TRBD2. The CDR3 is 14 amino acids. Germline CDR1 is MNHEY and CDR2 is SVGAGI. Trimming cost V 6 bases and J 5 bases; bases outside gene matches: 5. The CDR3 nucleotides are TGTGCCAGCAGCTTCAGCGGGGGGGTAGATACGCAGTATTTT. It yields the protein CASSFSGGVDTQYF.

This chain connects TRBV4-2 to TRBJ1-3; D remains ambiguous. In germline, CDR1 is LGHNA, CDR2 YNFKEQ. Trimming stripped 3 bases from V and 0 bases from J, with 15 bases between. The CDR3 totals 17 residues. CDR3 amino acids: CASSQLNGRFSGNTIYF. The CDR3 coding sequence is TGTGCCAGCAGCCAGTTAAATGGACGGTTCTCTGGAAACACCATATATTTT.

This clonotype has only a few counts. J is TRBJ2-3 and V is TRBV6-4; maybe TRBD2 (6 bases). This CDR3 spans 14 amino acids. Germline CDR1 reads MRHNA; CDR2 reads SNTAGT. Trimming took off 4 bases at V and 1 base at J, with 9 bases between the two ends. CDR3 in amino acids: CASSAGVGTDTQYF. CDR3 nucleotides: TGTGCCAGCAGTGCGGGGGTCGGCACAGATACGCAGTATTTT.

The V gene is TRBV7-9, the J gene TRBJ2-7; D is undetermined. Germline V CDR1 and CDR2: SEHNR, FQNEAQ (reference sequence). Between the trimmed V and J ends, which lost 2 bases and 4 bases, there was a span of 3 bases. The CDR3 extends over 11 amino acids. DNA of the CDR3: TGTGCCAGCAGCTTATCTTACGAGCAGTACGTC. Protein sequence: CASSLSYEQYV.

A few counts support this clonotype. This chain links TRBV7-9 with TRBJ1-2, with D uncertain. This CDR3 has 15 amino acids. V was pared by 1 base and J by 3 bases, with 12 bases between. Per germline, CDR1 SEHNR and CDR2 FQNEAQ (reference sequence). CDR3 DNA sequence: TGTGCCAGCAGCTTAGGATCAGGAATTCACTATGGCTACACCTTC. Translation: CASSLGSGIHYGYTF.

This clonotype was counted a few times. Its ends do not fully match the called genes, so a read error is possible. This sequence joins TRBV6-5 and TRBJ2-1, with D maybe TRBD1 (6 bases). CDR3 length: 14 residues. The V gene's germline CDR1 is MNHEY and CDR2 SVGAGI. The CDR3 coding sequence is TGTGCCAGCAGTTACTTCATGGACAGCCTAATTAGTGTCTTC. Translation gives CASSYFMDSLISVF.

The V gene is TRBV7-6, the J gene TRBJ1-3; D call uncertain. The CDR3 spans 16 residues. Looked up from germline, CDR1 is SGHVS and CDR2 is FNYEAQ. Deletions cut 0 bases from V and 0 bases from J, with 9 bases between. The CDR3 loop reads CASSLALESSGNTIYF. As DNA, the CDR3 is TGTGCCAGCAGCTTAGCGCTCGAGAGCTCTGGAAACACCATATATTTT.

This clonotype was seen a handful of times. This chain joins TRBV18 and TRBJ2-1, with a tentative D call TRBD2 (7 bases). The V and J ends lost 8 bases and 5 bases respectively, with 16 bases between them. This CDR3 is 14 amino acids long. Germline-derived CDR1 and CDR2 are KGHSH and LQKENI. The CDR3 region has the DNA TGTGCCAGCACCGGCGAGGGGGGGCACAATGAGCAGTTCTTC. Translated, it gives CASTGEGGHNEQFF.

This chain uses TRBV7-2 with TRBJ1-1, with 10 bases that match TRBD1. The CDR3 is made up of 15 amino acids. Germline CDR1 reads SGHTA; CDR2 reads FQGNSA. V shed 5 bases and J 1 base; nucleotides not matched to a gene: 4. The CDR3 is CASSPWTGGNTEAFF. DNA of the CDR3: TGTGCCAGCAGCCCGTGGACAGGGGGGAACACTGAAGCTTTCTTT.

This clonotype was picked up a small number of times. The chain joins TRBV12-3 or TRBV12-4 to TRBJ2-7; no firm D call. V lost 3 bases and J lost 2, with 14 bases in between. This CDR3 is 15 amino acids long. This CDR3 reads CASSFEPDGTYEQYF. CDR3 DNA: TGTGCCAGCAGTTTCGAGCCCGATGGAACCTACGAGCAGTACTTC.

The sample holds a few counts of this clonotype. The rearrangement links TRBV20-1 to TRBJ2-7, with D perhaps given as TRBD1 or TRBD2 (6 bases each). CDR3 length: 13 amino acids. V was pared by 0 bases and J by 6 bases, with 12 bases between. CDR1 and CDR2 from the germline V gene are DFQATT and SNEGSKA (reference sequence). The chain's CDR3 is CSARDLGGREQYF. The DNA of the CDR3 is TGCAGTGCTAGAGATCTGGGGGGCCGCGAGCAGTACTTC.

Details on this clonotype: An end of the junction differs from the germline gene, which may be a read error. V and J are TRBV6-6 and TRBJ1-1, with TRBD1 as a possible D gene (6 bases). Germline V gene lookup returns CDR1 MNHNY and CDR2 SVGAGI (reference sequence). The CDR3 contains 12 residues. The CDR3 loop reads CASRGAAPRPFF. CDR3 coding DNA: TGTGCCAGCAGGGGGGCAGCGCCCCGGCCCTTTTTT.

The rearrangement uses TRBV12-3 or TRBV12-4 and TRBJ2-1; the match to TRBD2 covers 15 bases. CDR3 length: 16 residues. Losses at the gene ends were 4 bases for V and 6 bases for J; bases not matched to a gene: 4. The CDR3 nucleotides read TGTGCCAGCAGTTCCGCGGGACTAGCGGGGGGCAATGAGCAGTTCTTC. This codes for CASSSAGLAGGNEQFF.